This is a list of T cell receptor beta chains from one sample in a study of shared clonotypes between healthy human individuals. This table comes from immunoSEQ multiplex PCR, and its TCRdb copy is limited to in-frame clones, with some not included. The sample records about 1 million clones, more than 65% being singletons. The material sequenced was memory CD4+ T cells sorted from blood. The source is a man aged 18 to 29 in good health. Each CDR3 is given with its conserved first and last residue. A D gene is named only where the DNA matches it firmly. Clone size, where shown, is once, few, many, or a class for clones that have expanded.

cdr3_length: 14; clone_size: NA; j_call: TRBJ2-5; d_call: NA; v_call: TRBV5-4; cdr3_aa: CASSQPPFQETQYF; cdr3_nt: TGTGCCAGCAGCCAACCGCCCTTCCAAGAGACCCAGTACTTC
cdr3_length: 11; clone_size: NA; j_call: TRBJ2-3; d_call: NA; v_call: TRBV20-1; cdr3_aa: CSAGSEDTQYF; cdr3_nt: TGCAGTGCTGGGAGCGAGGATACGCAGTATTTT
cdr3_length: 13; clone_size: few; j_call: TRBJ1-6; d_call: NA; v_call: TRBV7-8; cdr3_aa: CASSLTGPGPLHF; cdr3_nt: TGTGCCAGCAGCTTAACAGGTCCCGGGCCCCTCCACTTT
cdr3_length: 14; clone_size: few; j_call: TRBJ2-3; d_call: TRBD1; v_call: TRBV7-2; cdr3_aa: CASSPGQGEDTQYF; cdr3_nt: TGTGCCAGCAGCCCGGGACAGGGAGAAGATACGCAGTATTTT
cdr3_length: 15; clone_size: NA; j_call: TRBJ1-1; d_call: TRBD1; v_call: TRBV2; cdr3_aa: CASSDGQGMNTEAFF; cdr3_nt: TGTGCCAGCAGCGACGGACAGGGCATGAACACTGAAGCTTTCTTT
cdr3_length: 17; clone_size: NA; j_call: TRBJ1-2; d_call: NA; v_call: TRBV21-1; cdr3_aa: CASSKRSETYAFYGYTF; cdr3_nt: TGTGCCAGCAGCAAAAGGTCCGAAACTTACGCCTTCTATGGCTACACCTTC
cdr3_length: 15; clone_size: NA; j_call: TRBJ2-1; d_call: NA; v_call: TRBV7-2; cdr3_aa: CASSLAGSSYNEQFF; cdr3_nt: TGTGCCAGCAGCTTGGCCGGGAGCTCCTACAATGAGCAGTTCTTC
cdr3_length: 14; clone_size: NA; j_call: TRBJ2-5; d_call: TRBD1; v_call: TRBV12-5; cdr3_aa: CASGTGQIEETQYF; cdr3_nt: TGTGCTAGTGGGACGGGACAGATAGAAGAGACCCAGTACTTC
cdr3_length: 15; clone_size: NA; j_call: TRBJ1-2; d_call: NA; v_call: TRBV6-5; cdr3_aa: CASSYAAGLNYGYTF; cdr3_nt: TGTGCCAGCAGTTACGCCGCAGGCTTAAACTATGGCTACACCTTC
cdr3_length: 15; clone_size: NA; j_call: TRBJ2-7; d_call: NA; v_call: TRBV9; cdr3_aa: CASSVAPGSRYEQYF; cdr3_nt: TGTGCCAGCAGCGTAGCGCCCGGCTCTAGGTACGAGCAGTACTTC
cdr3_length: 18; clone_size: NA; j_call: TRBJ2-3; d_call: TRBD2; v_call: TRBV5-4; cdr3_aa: CASRDERGTSGDSDTQYF; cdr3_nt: TGTGCCAGCAGGGACGAAAGGGGAACTAGCGGAGATTCAGATACGCAGTATTTT
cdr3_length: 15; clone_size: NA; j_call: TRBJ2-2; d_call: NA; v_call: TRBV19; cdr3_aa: CASSEAGIVTGELFF; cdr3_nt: TGTGCCAGTAGTGAAGCTGGAATAGTAACCGGGGAGCTGTTTTTT
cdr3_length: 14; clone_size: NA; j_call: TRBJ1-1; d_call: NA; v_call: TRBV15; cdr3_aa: CATSRDSRNTEAFF; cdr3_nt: TGTGCCACCAGCAGAGACTCGAGGAACACTGAAGCTTTCTTT
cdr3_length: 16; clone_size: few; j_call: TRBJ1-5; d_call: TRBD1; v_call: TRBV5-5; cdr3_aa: CASSFEGARGNQPQHF; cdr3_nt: TGTGCCAGCAGCTTTGAGGGGGCACGGGGCAATCAGCCCCAGCATTTT
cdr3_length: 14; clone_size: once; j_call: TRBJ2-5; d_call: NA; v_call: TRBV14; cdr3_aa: CASSQVAGLQTQYF; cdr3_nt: TGTGCCAGCAGCCAAGTTGCAGGGCTCCAGACCCAGTACTTC
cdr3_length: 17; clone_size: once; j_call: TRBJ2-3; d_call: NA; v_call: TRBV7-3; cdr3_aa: CASRYSTGPRSTDTQYF; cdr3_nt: TGTGCCAGCAGATATTCGACAGGTCCTAGGAGCACAGATACGCAGTATTTT
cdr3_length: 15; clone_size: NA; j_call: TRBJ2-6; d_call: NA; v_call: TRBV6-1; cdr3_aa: CASATFRVGANVLTF; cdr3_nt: TGTGCCAGCGCCACCTTCAGGGTTGGGGCCAACGTCCTGACTTTC
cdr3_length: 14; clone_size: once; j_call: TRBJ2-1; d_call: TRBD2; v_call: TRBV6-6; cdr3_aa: CASSTLAGTSEQFF; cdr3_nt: TGTGCCAGCAGTACCCTAGCGGGAACGTCTGAGCAGTTCTTC
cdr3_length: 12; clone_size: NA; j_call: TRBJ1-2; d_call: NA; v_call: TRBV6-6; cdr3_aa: CASSPKLGGYTF; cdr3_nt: TGTGCCAGCAGCCCGAAGCTGGGTGGCTACACCTTC
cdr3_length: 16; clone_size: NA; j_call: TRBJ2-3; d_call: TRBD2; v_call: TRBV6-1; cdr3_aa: CASSAGLGASTDTQYF; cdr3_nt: TGTGCCAGCAGTGCCGGACTAGGCGCTAGCACAGATACGCAGTATTTT
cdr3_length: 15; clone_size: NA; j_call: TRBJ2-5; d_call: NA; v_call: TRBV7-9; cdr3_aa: CASSLRLANQETQYF; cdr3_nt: TGTGCCAGCAGCTTACGTCTGGCAAACCAAGAGACCCAGTACTTC
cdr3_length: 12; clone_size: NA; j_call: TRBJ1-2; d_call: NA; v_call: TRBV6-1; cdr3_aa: CASSDLDPGTFF; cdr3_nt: TGTGCCAGCAGTGACTTGGACCCTGGGACTTTCTTC
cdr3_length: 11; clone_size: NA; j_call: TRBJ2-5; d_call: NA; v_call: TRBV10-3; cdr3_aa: CAISVGETQYF; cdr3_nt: TGTGCCATCAGTGTGGGAGAGACCCAGTACTTC
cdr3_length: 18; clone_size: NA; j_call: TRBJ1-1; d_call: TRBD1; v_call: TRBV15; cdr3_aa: CATSRIPGQGILNTEAFF; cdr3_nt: TGTGCCACCAGCAGAATACCGGGACAGGGGATCCTGAACACTGAAGCTTTCTTT
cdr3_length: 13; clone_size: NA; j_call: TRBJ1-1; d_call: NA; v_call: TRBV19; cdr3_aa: CASRNGANTEAFF; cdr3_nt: TGTGCCAGTAGGAATGGGGCGAACACTGAAGCTTTCTTT
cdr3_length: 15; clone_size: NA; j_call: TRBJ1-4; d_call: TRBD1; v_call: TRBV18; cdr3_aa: CASSSRTGGDEKLFF; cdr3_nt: TGTGCCAGCTCATCGCGGACAGGAGGGGATGAAAAACTGTTTTTT
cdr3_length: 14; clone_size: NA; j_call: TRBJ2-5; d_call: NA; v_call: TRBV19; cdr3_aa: CASSISPSPETQYF; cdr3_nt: TGTGCCAGTAGTATAAGTCCTAGCCCAGAGACCCAGTACTTC
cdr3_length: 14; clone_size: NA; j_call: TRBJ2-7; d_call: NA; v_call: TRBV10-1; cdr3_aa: CASSATGRSYEQYF; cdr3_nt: TGCGCCAGCAGTGCAACAGGGCGCAGCTACGAGCAGTACTTC
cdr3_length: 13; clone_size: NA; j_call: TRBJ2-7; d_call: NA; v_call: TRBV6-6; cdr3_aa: CASRVTPTYEQYF; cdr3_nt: TGTGCCAGCAGGGTGACACCCACCTACGAGCAGTACTTC
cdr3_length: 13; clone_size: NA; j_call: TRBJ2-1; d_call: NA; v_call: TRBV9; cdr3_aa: CASSDPRWNEQFF; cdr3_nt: TGTGCCAGCAGCGATCCGCGGTGGAATGAGCAGTTCTTC
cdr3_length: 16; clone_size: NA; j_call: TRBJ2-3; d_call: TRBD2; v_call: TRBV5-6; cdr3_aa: CASSPRTSGRGVTQYF; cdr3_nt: TGTGCCAGCAGCCCAAGGACTAGCGGGAGGGGGGTTACGCAGTATTTT
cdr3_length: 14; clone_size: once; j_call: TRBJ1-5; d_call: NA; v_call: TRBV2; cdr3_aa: CASSRQISNQPQHF; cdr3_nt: TGTGCCAGCAGCCGGCAAATTAGCAATCAGCCCCAGCATTTT
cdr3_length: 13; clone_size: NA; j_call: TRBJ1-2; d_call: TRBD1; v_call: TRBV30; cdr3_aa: CAWSVPDRALYTF; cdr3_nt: TGTGCCTGGAGTGTCCCCGACAGGGCTCTCTACACCTTC
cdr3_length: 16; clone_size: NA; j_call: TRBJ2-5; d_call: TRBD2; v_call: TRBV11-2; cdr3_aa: CASSPVGGASQETQYF; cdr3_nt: TGTGCCAGCAGCCCAGTGGGAGGGGCGTCACAAGAGACCCAGTACTTC
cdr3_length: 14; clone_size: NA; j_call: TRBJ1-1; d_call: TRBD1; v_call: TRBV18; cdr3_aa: CASSRQGASTEAFF; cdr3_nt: TGTGCCAGCTCAAGACAGGGGGCGAGCACTGAAGCTTTCTTT
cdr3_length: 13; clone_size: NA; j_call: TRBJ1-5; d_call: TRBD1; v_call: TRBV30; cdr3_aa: CAWSPDRIQPQHF; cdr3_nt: TGTGCCTGGAGTCCGGACAGGATCCAGCCCCAGCATTTT
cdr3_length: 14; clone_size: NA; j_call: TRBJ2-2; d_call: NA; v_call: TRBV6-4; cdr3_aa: CASSDRWQAGELFF; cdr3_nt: TGTGCCAGCAGTGACCGCTGGCAAGCCGGGGAGCTGTTTTTT
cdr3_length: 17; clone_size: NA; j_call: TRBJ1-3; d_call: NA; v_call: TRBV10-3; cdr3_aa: CAISRTARQLSGNTIYF; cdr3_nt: TGTGCCATCAGCCGGACCGCCCGACAGCTCTCTGGAAACACCATATATTTT
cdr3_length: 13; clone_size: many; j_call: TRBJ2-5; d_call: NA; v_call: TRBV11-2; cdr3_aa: CASSLSSLTTQYF; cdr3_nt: TGTGCCAGCAGCTTATCGTCTCTCACCACCCAGTACTTC
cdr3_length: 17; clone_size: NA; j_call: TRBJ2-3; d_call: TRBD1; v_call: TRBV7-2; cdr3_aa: CASSLRSGTGGTDTQYF; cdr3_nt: TGTGCCAGCAGCTTAAGATCCGGGACAGGGGGGACAGATACGCAGTATTTT
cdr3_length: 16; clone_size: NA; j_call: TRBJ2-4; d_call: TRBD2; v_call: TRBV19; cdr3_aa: CASSTLAGVAKNIQYF; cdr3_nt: TGTGCCAGTAGTACCCTAGCGGGTGTAGCCAAAAACATTCAGTACTTC